The 30 T cell receptor beta chains in this list originate from one sample, sequenced in a study of blood T cell repertoires in COVID-19. The method was immunoSEQ multiplex PCR; TCRdb's version includes in-frame clones alone and lacks a portion of them. Here the sample spans around 190,000 clones, 80% being singletons. Sample: peripheral blood. These receptors were collected from a man in his 70s with active or convalescent COVID-19.

V and J are TRBV5-1 and TRBJ1-5; tentatively, D is TRBD1 (6 bases). CDR1 is SGHRS, CDR2 YFSETQ, per germline. V dropped 4 bases and J dropped 1 base, with 12 bases sitting between them. The CDR3 loop spans 15 amino acids. The CDR3 spells CASSPGQGSNQPQHF. The CDR3 bases are TGCGCCAGCAGCCCAGGTCAGGGGAGCAATCAGCCCCAGCATTTT. Full variable domain (outside the CDR3, taken from reference TRBV5-1 and TRBJ1-5): KAGVTQTPRYLIKTRGQQVTLSCSPISGHRSVSWYQQTPGQGLQFLFEYFSETQRNKGNFPGRFSGRQFSNSRSEMNVSTLELGDSALYLCASSPGQGSNQPQHFGDGTRLSIL.

Here the CDR3 DNA reads TGTGCCAGCAATCTAGGGACTAGCGGTCAAGAGACCCAGTACTTC. Amino acid sequence: CASNLGTSGQETQYF. The chain uses TRBV2 and TRBJ2-5; 11 positions match TRBD2. The CDR3 has 15 residues. With 7 bases clipped from V and 2 bases from J, the junction kept 6 bases outside the gene matches. Germline V gene sequence: CDR1 SNHLY, CDR2 FYNNEI. Full variable domain (outside the CDR3, taken from reference TRBV2 and TRBJ2-5): EPEVTQTPSHQVTQMGQEVILRCVPISNHLYFYWYRQILGQKVEFLVSFYNNEISEKSEIFDDQFSVERPDGSNFTLKIRSTKLEDSAMYFCASNLGTSGQETQYFGPGTRLLVL.

The chain joins TRBV11-2 to TRBJ2-5; 7 bases align to TRBD2. Germline CDR1 reads SGHAT; CDR2 reads FQNNGV. This CDR3 is built from 17 residues. The V segment lost 5 bases and the J segment 5 bases; nucleotides outside the gene matches: 17. In nucleotides, the CDR3 is TGTGCCAGCAGCACGTTGTCTATTGCGGGAGAGGGCGAGACCCAGTACTTC. Its protein is CASSTLSIAGEGETQYF.

V usage is TRBV10-3 and J usage is TRBJ1-1, with TRBD1 as a possible D gene (5 bases). The germline V and J ends were trimmed by 2 bases and 11 bases, with 15 bases remaining between them. Germline lookup yields CDR1 ENHRY and CDR2 SYGVKD. The CDR3 has 13 amino acids. This chain's CDR3 is CAISEDRWGDAFF. The CDR3 coding sequence is TGTGCCATCAGTGAGGACAGATGGGGGGACGCTTTCTTT.

This clone was detected once. The genes are TRBV4-1 and TRBJ1-2; 7 nucleotides align to TRBD1. With V trimmed by 1 base and J by 3 bases, 2 bases remained unmatched. The CDR3 totals 14 residues. Looked up from germline, CDR1 is MGHRA and CDR2 is YSYEKL. In DNA form, the CDR3 reads TGCGCCAGCAGCCAAGGAGGGGGCGACTATGGCTACACCTTC. This sequence encodes CASSQGGGDYGYTF.

This clone is a singleton in its sample. V gene TRBV7-9 combines with J gene TRBJ1-6; 7 bases map to TRBD1. The CDR3 is 13 residues long. Per the germline V gene, CDR1 is SEHNR and CDR2 is FQNEAQ (reference sequence). The ends lost 5 bases at V and 8 bases at J; junction bases unmatched: 3. The CDR3: CASSPTGDSPLHF. In nucleotides, the CDR3 is TGTGCCAGCAGCCCCACAGGGGATTCACCCCTCCACTTT.

This clone appeared many times. The chain is built from TRBV10-3 and TRBJ1-5; the D is unclear. The CDR3 spans 13 residues. Germline assignment: CDR1 ENHRY and CDR2 SYGVKD. V lost 3 bases and J 5 bases, leaving 8 bases between the germline ends. The CDR3 DNA reads TGTGCCATCAGTGACGGTCCGGATCAGCCCCAGCATTTT. It encodes CAISDGPDQPQHF.

The chain has TRBV7-9 and TRBJ1-2; D is perhaps TRBD1 (6 bases). Between the trimmed V and J ends, which lost 6 bases and 6 bases, there was a span of 17 bases. CDR3 length: 14 amino acids. Germline lookup yields CDR1 SEHNR and CDR2 FQNEAQ (reference sequence). The CDR3 is CASSSPDRSHGYTF. The CDR3 nucleotides are TGTGCCAGCAGTTCACCCGACAGGTCCCATGGCTACACCTTC.

The chain links TRBV7-9 to TRBJ1-4; TRBD1 aligns across 9 bases. V lost 1 base and J lost 7; bases outside the gene matches: 7. Germline CDR1 reads SEHNR; CDR2 reads FQNEAQ (reference sequence). The CDR3 is made up of 16 amino acids. DNA of the CDR3: TGTGCCAGCAGCTTAGTTATGACAGGGGGTTCTGAAAAACTGTTTTTT. Translating gives CASSLVMTGGSEKLFF.

The chain combines TRBV6-5 with TRBJ2-1; TRBD1 might be the D (6 bases). V was cut by 8 bases and J by 7 bases, with 15 bases left in between. The CDR3 is 13 amino acids. Germline CDR1 MNHEY, CDR2 SVGAGI. In nucleotides, the CDR3 is TGTGCCAGCCGGCTGTCAGGGGTAAATGAGCAGTTCTTC. This translates into CASRLSGVNEQFF.

The genes are TRBV10-2 and TRBJ1-4; a possible D gene is TRBD1 (5 bases). This CDR3 spans 14 amino acids. With 4 bases removed from V and 8 bases from J, the gap between germline ends came to 14 bases. CDR1 and CDR2 from the germline V gene are WSHSY and SAAADI. The CDR3 sequence is CASSGGQGGEKLFF. The DNA of the CDR3 is TGCGCCAGCAGTGGAGGTCAGGGAGGGGAAAAACTGTTTTTT.

This chain uses TRBV10-3 with TRBJ1-2; the D gene is possibly TRBD1 (6 bases). The germline V and J ends were trimmed by 11 bases and 0 bases, with 19 bases remaining between them. The CDR3 runs 15 residues. Germline CDR1 ENHRY, CDR2 SYGVKD. CDR3: CASRDGQPPNYGYTF. Here the CDR3 DNA reads TGTGCCTCTCGTGACGGACAGCCCCCTAACTATGGCTACACCTTC.

This chain uses TRBV7-9 with TRBJ2-1, with a tentative D call TRBD1 (5 bases). CDR3 length equals 12 residues. V gave up 1 base and J gave up 8 bases, with 6 bases separating them. Germline V gene data show CDR1 as SEHNR and CDR2 as FQNEAQ (reference sequence). The CDR3, as DNA: TGTGCCAGCAGCTTAGAGGGGTATGAGCAGTTCTTC. As protein: CASSLEGYEQFF. The complete variable domain, with remaining parts taken from reference TRBV7-9 and TRBJ2-1, reads DTGVSQNPRHKITKRGQNVTFRCDPISEHNRLYWYRQTLGQGPEFLTYFQNEAQLEKSRLLSDRFSAERPKGSFSTLEIQRTEQGDSAMYLCASSLEGYEQFFGPGTRLTVL.

The CDR3 loop is CAISNHQASGRERQNTQYF. The DNA for the CDR3 is TGTGCCATCAGCAACCATCAGGCTAGCGGGAGAGAAAGGCAGAATACGCAGTATTTT. The J gene is TRBJ2-3, the V gene TRBV10-3; 10 bases match TRBD2. Germline V gives CDR1 ENHRY, CDR2 SYGVKD. Losses at the gene ends were 6 bases for V and 7 bases for J; bases not matched to a gene: 22. This CDR3 region has 19 residues.

The rearrangement links TRBV5-8 to TRBJ1-1; 7 bases match TRBD1. The J segment lost 4 bases and the V segment lost 6 bases, leaving 15 bases of the junction unmatched. The length of the CDR3 is 16 residues. Germline V gene lookup returns CDR1 SGHTS and CDR2 YDEGEE. As DNA, the CDR3 is TGTGCCAGCACCCCTCTACTTGGGACAGCTAGCACTGAAGCTTTCTTT. The encoded protein is CASTPLLGTASTEAFF.

As to this clone: The same CDR3 can be traced to other DNA sequences in this sample. This chain joins TRBV19 and TRBJ1-2; 9 positions match TRBD1. The V segment lost 3 bases and the J segment 4 bases; nucleotides outside the gene matches: 3. The CDR3 is 14 residues long. From germline, CDR1 is LNHDA and CDR2 SQIVND (reference sequence). CDR3 amino acids: CASSIADRGYGYTF. CDR3 coding DNA: TGTGCCAGTAGTATCGCGGACAGGGGCTATGGCTACACCTTC.

The chain uses TRBV7-7 and TRBJ2-2; TRBD1 matches 12 bases. Trimming cost V 7 bases and J 3 bases; bases outside gene matches: 18. This CDR3 contains 20 residues. Germline V gene lookup returns CDR1 SSHAT and CDR2 FNYEAQ (reference sequence). DNA for the CDR3: TGTGCCAGCATCCAAATCCGGGACAGGGGGCAGTTAGGGGACACCGGGGAGCTGTTTTTT. This gives the protein CASIQIRDRGQLGDTGELFF.

This rearrangement joins TRBV19 to TRBJ1-1; 8 bases agree with TRBD1. With 5 bases clipped from V and 3 bases from J, the junction kept 8 bases outside the gene matches. Germline V lookup: CDR1 LNHDA, CDR2 SQIVND (reference sequence). The CDR3 sequence is 15 residues long. CDR3 residues: CASSYQGARDTEAFF. CDR3 coding DNA: TGTGCCAGTAGTTATCAGGGGGCGAGGGACACTGAAGCTTTCTTT.

This clone has a single count. This chain joins TRBV19 and TRBJ2-3, with 8 bases matching TRBD2. Germline CDR1 LNHDA, CDR2 SQIVND (reference sequence). This CDR3 contains 16 residues. V was clipped by 3 bases and J by 6 bases; unmatched bases: 11. The CDR3 region is CASSMGRAGARDTQYF. In nucleotides, the CDR3 is TGTGCCAGTAGTATGGGAAGAGCGGGGGCTAGGGATACGCAGTATTTT. Together with reference TRBV19 and TRBJ2-3, the CDR3 gives the full variable domain: DGGITQSPKYLFRKEGQNVTLSCEQNLNHDAMYWYRQDPGQGLRLIYYSQIVNDFQKGDIAEGYSVSREKKESFPLTVTSAQKNPTAFYLCASSMGRAGARDTQYFGPGTRLTVL.

The chain couples TRBV18 to TRBJ1-2; D may be TRBD1 (6 bases). The CDR3 contains 14 residues. Germline V CDR1 and CDR2: KGHSH, LQKENI. V lost 3 bases and J lost 6, with 14 bases in between. The CDR3 reads CASSPGAGDDGYTF. CDR3 in DNA: TGTGCCAGCTCACCTGGAGCAGGGGACGATGGCTACACCTTC.

The V gene is TRBV5-1, the J gene TRBJ1-3; possible D gene TRBD1, 6 bases. V was cut by 5 bases and J by 0 bases, with 18 bases left in between. This CDR3 has 17 residues. Germline V CDR1 and CDR2: SGHRS, YFSETQ. The CDR3 DNA reads as TGCGCCAGCAGTTCATACTCTGCAGGGGTCTCTGGAAACACCATATATTTT. This gives the protein CASSSYSAGVSGNTIYF.

Concerning this clone itself: Other DNA sequences of this sample code for an identical CDR3. The chain joins TRBV7-2 to TRBJ2-6; D remains ambiguous. V was clipped by 3 bases and J by 3 bases, with 3 bases between them. Germline V gene data show CDR1 as SGHTA and CDR2 as FQGNSA. The CDR3 loop spans 13 amino acids. CDR3 protein: CASSFYGANVLTF. CDR3 nucleotide sequence: TGTGCCAGCAGCTTTTATGGGGCCAACGTCCTGACTTTC.

The rearrangement uses TRBV6-5 and TRBJ2-1; D is unclear. V lost 7 bases to trimming and J lost 6 bases, with 16 bases between them. In germline, CDR1 is MNHEY, CDR2 SVGAGI. CDR3 length: 14 residues. The CDR3 loop reads CASMPGPPRNEQFF. CDR3 nucleotides: TGTGCCAGCATGCCGGGTCCCCCACGCAATGAGCAGTTCTTC.

A single count supports this clone. This sequence joins TRBV11-2 and TRBJ1-1, with D uncertain. V lost 2 bases and J 10 bases, leaving 14 bases between the germline ends. Germline assignment: CDR1 SGHAT and CDR2 FQNNGV. CDR3 length: 13 residues. CDR3 region: CASSLSRASGAFF. Written as DNA, the CDR3 is TGTGCCAGCAGCTTATCGCGAGCCTCGGGAGCTTTCTTT.

This clone was recorded at least ten times. The chain employs TRBV4-2 and TRBJ1-1; D remains unclear. Germline-derived CDR1 and CDR2 are LGHNA and YNFKEQ. The V gene lost 1 base and the J gene lost 1 base, with 10 bases spanning the gap. The CDR3 contains 15 residues. For the CDR3, the DNA is TGTGCCAGCAGCCAAGCGGGTGCCGAGAACACTGAAGCTTTCTTT. It is translated as CASSQAGAENTEAFF.

This chain links TRBV6-6 with TRBJ2-7; 9 nucleotides agree with TRBD1. V lost 5 bases and J lost 7; bases outside the gene matches: 6. CDR1 is MNHNY and CDR2 is SVGAGI in the germline V gene (reference sequence). The CDR3 length is 13 residues. This CDR3 is CASSLQGAVEQYF. The CDR3 DNA is TGTGCCAGCAGTCTACAGGGGGCGGTGGAGCAGTACTTC.

J is TRBJ2-7 and V is TRBV2, with a possible D match to TRBD2 (7 bases). This CDR3 has 15 amino acids. Germline values: CDR1 SNHLY, CDR2 FYNNEI. Trimming removed 6 bases at V and 0 bases at J, with 15 bases between. The chain's CDR3 is CASRDRGGTSYEQYF. CDR3 nucleotide sequence: TGTGCCAGCAGGGATAGGGGGGGGACCTCCTACGAGCAGTACTTC.

The J gene is TRBJ2-1, the V gene TRBV9, with 7 bases identical to TRBD2. The length of the CDR3 is 16 residues. CDR1 is SGDLS and CDR2 is YYNGEE in the germline V gene. The J segment lost 2 bases and the V segment lost 0 bases, leaving 5 bases of the junction unmatched. The CDR3 spells CASSVAGGGTYNEQFF. CDR3 sequence (DNA): TGTGCCAGCAGCGTAGCGGGGGGAGGGACCTACAATGAGCAGTTCTTC.

The rearrangement uses TRBV6-5 and TRBJ1-1, with D possibly being TRBD1 (5 bases). V lost 6 bases and J 4 bases, leaving 12 bases between the germline ends. Germline CDR1 MNHEY, CDR2 SVGAGI. This CDR3 is built from 13 residues. CDR3 in amino acids: CASSSDTSTEAFF. CDR3 coding DNA: TGTGCCAGCAGCTCGGACACGAGCACTGAAGCTTTCTTT.

The chain has TRBV7-2 and TRBJ2-3, with a possible D match to TRBD2 (6 bases). In germline, CDR1 is SGHTA, CDR2 FQGNSA. The CDR3 spans 14 residues. V was pared by 0 bases and J by 3 bases, with 7 bases between. The CDR3 nucleotides read TGTGCCAGCAGCTTAGCTAGCGGAACAGATACGCAGTATTTT. As protein: CASSLASGTDTQYF.